A single sample gave rise to the 8 T cell receptor beta chains below, sequenced in a study of cytomegalovirus exposure and HLA in healthy donors. The PCR employed 60 Vbeta primers together with 13 Jbeta primers. Method: immunoSEQ multiplex PCR; TCRdb's copy keeps in-frame clones and lacks some. The sample lists 140,000 or so clones, roughly 78% seen once, with just under 3% in the top ten. The sample taken for sequencing was PBMCs. The receptors come from a female donor in good health and CMV-seronegative.

The V call is TRBV4-2, the J call TRBJ2-1, with D maybe TRBD2 (5 bases). CDR1 and CDR2 from the germline V gene are LGHNA and YNFKEQ. The CDR3 covers 12 residues. Trimming stripped 1 base from V and 10 bases from J, with 8 bases between. This chain's CDR3 is CASSQGSGEQFF. The CDR3 coding sequence is TGTGCCAGCAGCCAAGGCAGCGGAGAGCAGTTCTTC.

V gene TRBV7-6 combines with J gene TRBJ2-2; 13 bases map to TRBD2. With 5 bases clipped from V and 9 bases from J, the junction kept 9 bases outside the gene matches. This CDR3 has 16 amino acids. CDR1 and CDR2 (germline): SGHVS, FNYEAQ. The CDR3 nucleotides are TGTGCCAGCAGCCTGGGGACTAGCGGGGCCGCGAGGGAGCTGTTTTTT. This codes for CASSLGTSGAARELFF.

The genes are TRBV19 and TRBJ1-5, with D possibly being TRBD1 (5 bases). The CDR3 has 15 residues. V shed 9 bases and J shed 2 bases, with 17 bases lying between them. In germline, CDR1 is LNHDA, CDR2 SQIVND (reference sequence). CDR3 sequence: CASNLGARGNQPQHF. DNA of the CDR3: TGTGCCAGCAACCTTGGGGCTAGGGGCAATCAGCCCCAGCATTTT.

The gene calls are TRBV18 and TRBJ2-1, with 7 bases that match TRBD2. CDR1 KGHSH and CDR2 LQKENI come from the germline V gene. The CDR3 length is 18 residues. V dropped 4 bases and J dropped 8; count of bases not matched to a gene: 20. The CDR3 nucleotides read TGTGCCAGCTCACATACCAGGTCGGGCTTGACTAGCCTTGATGAGCAGTTCTTC. Translated, it gives CASSHTRSGLTSLDEQFF.

About this clone: An end of the junction differs from the germline gene, which may be a read error. CDR3 coding DNA: TGTGCCAGCAGCTTGCTGGGACAGGGGGTACGAACCTATGGCTACCCCTTC. Protein: CASSLLGQGVRTYGYPF. The rearrangement joins TRBV7-8 to TRBJ1-2; 11 positions agree with TRBD1. Germline lookup yields CDR1 SGHVS and CDR2 FQNEAQ. The length of the CDR3 is 17 residues.

The V gene is TRBV2, the J gene TRBJ1-2, with 8 bases matching TRBD1. This CDR3 is 13 amino acids long. Trimming at V came to 5 bases and at J to 6 bases, leaving 5 bases not matched to a gene. Germline-derived CDR1 and CDR2 are SNHLY and FYNNEI. CDR3 residues: CASSPDREDGYTF. The CDR3 DNA follows: TGTGCCAGCAGTCCGGACAGGGAGGATGGCTACACCTTC.

This clone showed up just once. This chain connects TRBV30 to TRBJ1-1; D unclear. The length of the CDR3 is 15 residues. CDR1 and CDR2 from the germline V gene are GTSNPN and SVGIG (reference sequence). Trimming shortened V by 0 bases and J by 0 bases, and 11 bases separated the two germline ends. CDR3 in DNA: TGTGCCTGGAGTGTATTCTACCCCATGAACACTGAAGCTTTCTTT. This encodes CAWSVFYPMNTEAFF.

This chain joins TRBV7-6 and TRBJ1-2, with TRBD1 identical over 12 bases. Germline CDR1 reads SGHVS; CDR2 reads FNYEAQ. The CDR3 is 17 residues long. Trimming took 0 bases from V and 4 from J; bases not matched to a gene: 6. For the CDR3, the DNA is TGTGCCAGCAGCTTAGCGGTGGGACAGGGGGCTGGCTATGGCTACACCTTC. Protein: CASSLAVGQGAGYGYTF.